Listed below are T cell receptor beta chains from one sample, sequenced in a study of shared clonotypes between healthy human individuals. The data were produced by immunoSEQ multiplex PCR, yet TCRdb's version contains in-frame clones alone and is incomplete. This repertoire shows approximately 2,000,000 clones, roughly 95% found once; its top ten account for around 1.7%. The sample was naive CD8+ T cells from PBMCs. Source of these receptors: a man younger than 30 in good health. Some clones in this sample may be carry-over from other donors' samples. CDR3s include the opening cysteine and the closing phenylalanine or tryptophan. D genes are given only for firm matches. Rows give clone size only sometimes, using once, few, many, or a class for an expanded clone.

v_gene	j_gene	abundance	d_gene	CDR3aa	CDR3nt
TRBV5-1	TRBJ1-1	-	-	CASSSPRDGTEAFF	TGCGCCAGCAGCTCGCCCAGGGACGGAACTGAAGCTTTCTTT
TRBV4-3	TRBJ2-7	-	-	CASSQGVRGEQYF	TGCGCCAGCAGCCAAGGGGTACGGGGCGAGCAGTACTTC
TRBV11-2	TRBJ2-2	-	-	CASSFSLPYRDYTGELFF	TGTGCCAGCAGCTTCTCTCTTCCGTATCGGGATTACACCGGGGAGCTGTTTTTT
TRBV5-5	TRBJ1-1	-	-	CASSLGWNTEAFF	TGTGCCAGCAGCTTGGGTTGGAACACTGAAGCTTTCTTT
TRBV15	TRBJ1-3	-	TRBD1	CATSGWTGGERNTIYF	TGTGCCACCAGCGGTTGGACAGGGGGCGAGAGAAACACCATATATTTT
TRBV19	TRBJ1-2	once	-	CASSTRQDGYTF	TGTGCCAGTAGTACGCGACAAGATGGCTACACCTTC
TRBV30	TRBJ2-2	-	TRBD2	CAWISLAGGNTGELFF	TGTGCCTGGATTTCCCTAGCGGGAGGAAACACCGGGGAGCTGTTTTTT
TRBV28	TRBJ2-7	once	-	CASRLTGGHFHEQYF	TGTGCCAGCAGATTAACGGGCGGGCATTTCCACGAGCAGTACTTC
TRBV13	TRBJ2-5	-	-	CASSITQETQYF	TGTGCCAGCAGCATTACTCAAGAGACCCAGTACTTC
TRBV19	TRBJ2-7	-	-	CASSIGGLGSSYEQYF	TGTGCCAGTAGTATAGGGGGACTGGGGAGCTCCTACGAGCAGTACTTC
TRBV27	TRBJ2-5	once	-	CASSSPRGTQYF	TGTGCCAGCAGTTCCCCCCGCGGGACCCAGTACTTC
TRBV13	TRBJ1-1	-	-	CASSRGRTEAFF	TGTGCCAGCAGCAGAGGTCGAACTGAAGCTTTCTTT
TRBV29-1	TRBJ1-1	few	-	CSVVGQWNTEAFF	TGCAGCGTTGTAGGGCAGTGGAACACTGAAGCTTTCTTT
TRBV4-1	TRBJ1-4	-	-	CASSQGVRPYATNEKLFF	TGCGCCAGCAGCCAAGGCGTCAGGCCATATGCAACTAATGAAAAACTGTTTTTT
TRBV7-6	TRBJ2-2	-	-	CASSRGVELFF	TGTGCCAGCAGCAGGGGGGTGGAGCTGTTTTTT
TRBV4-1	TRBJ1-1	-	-	CASSPRDIPEAFF	TGCGCCAGCAGCCCCAGGGACATCCCTGAAGCTTTCTTT
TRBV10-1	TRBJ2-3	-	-	CASSESLPDTQYF	TGCGCCAGCAGTGAATCGTTGCCAGATACGCAGTATTTT
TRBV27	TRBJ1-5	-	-	CASSARDHLPNQPQHF	TGTGCCAGCAGTGCCCGGGACCACCTACCCAATCAGCCCCAGCATTTT
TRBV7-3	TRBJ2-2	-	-	CASSPTRGRTGELFF	TGTGCCAGCAGCCCGACTCGAGGACGGACCGGGGAGCTGTTTTTT
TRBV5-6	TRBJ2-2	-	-	CASSEAPGSTGELFF	TGTGCCAGCAGTGAAGCACCAGGCAGCACCGGGGAGCTGTTTTTT
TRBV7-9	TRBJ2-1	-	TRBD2	CASSSLSGRLGDEQFF	TGTGCCAGCAGCTCCCTCAGCGGGAGGTTAGGGGATGAGCAGTTCTTC
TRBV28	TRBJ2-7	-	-	CASSLLPGGPLYEQYF	TGTGCCAGCAGTTTGTTGCCAGGGGGGCCCCTCTACGAGCAGTACTTC
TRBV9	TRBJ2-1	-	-	CASSQTGIPNNEQFF	TGTGCCAGCAGCCAAACCGGGATCCCGAACAATGAGCAGTTCTTC
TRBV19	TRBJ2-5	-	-	CASSIGFQNGGETQYF	TGTGCCAGTAGTATAGGCTTCCAAAACGGCGGGGAGACCCAGTACTTC
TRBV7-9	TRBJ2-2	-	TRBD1	CASSRPTGGADTGELFF	TGTGCCAGCAGCCGGCCGACAGGGGGCGCGGACACCGGGGAGCTGTTTTTT
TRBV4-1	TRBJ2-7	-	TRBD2	CASSQANGLAGFYEQYF	TGCGCCAGCAGCCAAGCTAATGGGCTAGCGGGATTCTACGAGCAGTACTTC
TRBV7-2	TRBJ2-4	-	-	CASSQGTGTPRYF	TGTGCCAGCAGCCAGGGAACCGGGACACCTCGGTACTTC
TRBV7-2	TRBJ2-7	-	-	CASSLTGWVSYEQYF	TGTGCCAGCAGCTTAACAGGGTGGGTCTCCTACGAGCAGTACTTC
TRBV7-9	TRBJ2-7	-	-	CASSPPPGPGDSYEQYF	TGTGCCAGCAGCCCCCCGCCTGGACCAGGGGACTCCTACGAGCAGTACTTC
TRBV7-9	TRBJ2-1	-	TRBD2	CASSFLWTSGQHKYNEQFF	TGTGCCAGCAGCTTCCTTTGGACTAGCGGGCAACATAAATACAATGAGCAGTTCTTC
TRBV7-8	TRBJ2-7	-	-	CASSWADRWGDYEQYF	TGTGCCAGCAGCTGGGCGGACAGGTGGGGGGACTACGAGCAGTACTTC
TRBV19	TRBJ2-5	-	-	CASSIDHEETQYF	TGTGCCAGTAGTATAGATCACGAAGAGACCCAGTACTTC
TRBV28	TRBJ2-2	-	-	CASSLITGELFF	TGTGCCAGCAGTCTCATCACCGGGGAGCTGTTTTTT
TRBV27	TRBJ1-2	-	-	CASSFLRGQAPPEDYGYTF	TGTGCCAGCAGTTTCCTTCGGGGCCAGGCACCCCCAGAAGACTATGGCTACACCTTC
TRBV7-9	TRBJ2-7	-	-	CASSLEGNEQYF	TGTGCCAGCAGCTTAGAGGGTAACGAGCAGTACTTC
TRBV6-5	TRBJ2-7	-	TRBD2	CASWNSLAVAYEQYF	TGTGCCAGCTGGAACTCGCTAGCGGTAGCCTACGAGCAGTACTTC
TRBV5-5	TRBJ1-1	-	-	CASSFFTEAFF	TGTGCCAGCAGCTTCTTCACTGAAGCTTTCTTT
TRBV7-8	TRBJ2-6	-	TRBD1	CASRDRVETGANVLTF	TGTGCCAGCAGAGACAGGGTTGAGACTGGGGCCAACGTCCTGACTTTC
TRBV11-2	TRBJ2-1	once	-	CASSLAVALVLNEQFF	TGTGCCAGCAGCTTAGCAGTAGCCCTCGTCCTAAATGAGCAGTTCTTC
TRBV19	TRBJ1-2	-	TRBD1	CASSISLFGQVHTLDGYTF	TGTGCCAGTAGTATCAGTCTCTTTGGACAGGTCCACACTCTCGATGGCTACACCTTC
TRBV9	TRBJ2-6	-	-	CASSKGVGTEGFPGANVLTF	TGTGCCAGCAGCAAGGGGGTGGGAACCGAGGGATTCCCTGGGGCCAACGTCCTGACTTTC
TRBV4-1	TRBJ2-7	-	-	CASRERIGTLALYEQYF	TGCGCCAGCAGGGAAAGGATCGGGACACTTGCCCTCTACGAGCAGTACTTC
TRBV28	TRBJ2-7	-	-	CASDEGSAYEQYF	TGTGCCAGCGATGAGGGATCGGCCTACGAGCAGTACTTC
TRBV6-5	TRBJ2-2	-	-	CASSYGSGELFF	TGTGCCAGCAGTTACGGGAGCGGGGAGCTGTTTTTT
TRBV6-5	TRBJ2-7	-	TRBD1	CASSYGAGGYNEQYF	TGTGCCAGCAGTTACGGGGCAGGGGGCTACAACGAGCAGTACTTC
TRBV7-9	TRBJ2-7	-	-	CASSSSTDKVYEQYF	TGTGCCAGCAGCTCCAGTACGGACAAAGTGTACGAGCAGTACTTC
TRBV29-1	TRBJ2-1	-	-	CSVEGTHYNEQFF	TGCAGCGTTGAGGGGACTCACTACAATGAGCAGTTCTTC
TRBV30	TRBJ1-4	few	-	CAWTPRPLNEKLFF	TGTGCCTGGACTCCCAGGCCACTTAATGAAAAACTGTTTTTT
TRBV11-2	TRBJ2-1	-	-	CASSAPELERGGEQFF	TGTGCCAGCAGCGCCCCGGAACTTGAAAGAGGAGGTGAGCAGTTCTTC
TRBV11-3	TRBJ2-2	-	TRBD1	CASSPRTGPRTGELFF	TGTGCCAGCAGCCCCCGGACAGGGCCGAGGACCGGGGAGCTGTTTTTT
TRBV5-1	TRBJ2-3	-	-	CASSLASPATRRDTQYF	TGCGCCAGCAGCTTGGCATCCCCGGCCACCCGGAGAGATACGCAGTATTTT
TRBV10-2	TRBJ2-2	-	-	CASSESMVREELFF	TGCGCCAGCAGTGAGTCGATGGTCAGAGAGGAGCTGTTTTTT
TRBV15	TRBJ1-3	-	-	CATSPLRGTGNTIYF	TGTGCCACCAGCCCCCTTCGAGGGACTGGAAACACCATATATTTT
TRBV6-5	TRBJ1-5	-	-	CASSYSRVGQPQHF	TGTGCCAGCAGTTACTCCCGCGTGGGACAGCCCCAGCATTTT
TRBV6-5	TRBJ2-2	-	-	CASSYGDIANTGELFF	TGTGCCAGCAGTTACGGTGACATTGCGAACACCGGGGAGCTGTTTTTT
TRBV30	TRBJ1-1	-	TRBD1	CAWDYRGLEAFF	TGTGCCTGGGACTACAGGGGGCTTGAAGCTTTCTTT
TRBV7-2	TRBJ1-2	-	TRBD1	CASSSRRGRDYGYTF	TGTGCCAGCAGCTCCCGTAGGGGGCGCGACTATGGCTACACCTTC